The rows below give T cell receptor beta chains drawn from one sample of a study of CD8 T cells in Susac syndrome. Each CDR3 protein is one row after TCRdb ran MiXCR on the immunoSEQ multiplex PCR reads. The sample shows about 120,000 distinct CDR3 sequences, around 92% of them seen only once. The sequencing input was CD4+ T cells from PBMCs. These receptors were collected from a human donor with multiple sclerosis. Both conserved end residues are part of each CDR3. The order of the fields is J gene, V gene, D gene, CDR3 protein. D genes are given only for firm matches.

J: TRBJ2-6
V: TRBV30
D: .
CDR3: CAWSGTSLLNSGANVLTF

J: TRBJ1-1
V: TRBV19
D: .
CDR3: CASSRGSANTEAFF

J: TRBJ1-5
V: TRBV7-2
D: .
CDR3: CASSLVGHSNQPQHF

J: TRBJ2-5
V: TRBV5-6
D: TRBD1
CDR3: CASSLIFDRAQETQYF

J: TRBJ2-7
V: TRBV20-1
D: .
CDR3: CSAKGDKTYEQYF

J: TRBJ1-1
V: TRBV20-1
D: TRBD1
CDR3: CSARDRGVTEAFF

J: TRBJ2-4
V: TRBV18
D: TRBD1
CDR3: CASSGGTGENIQYF

J: TRBJ2-1
V: TRBV7-2
D: .
CDR3: CASTSRPGYNEQFF

J: TRBJ1-3
V: TRBV7-2
D: .
CDR3: CASSLQTAVGNTIYF

J: TRBJ1-1
V: TRBV6-2/TRBV6-3
D: .
CDR3: CASRGAGSPWAFF

J: TRBJ2-1
V: TRBV19
D: TRBD1
CDR3: CASSPPGQGYNEQFF

J: TRBJ2-1
V: TRBV4-3
D: .
CDR3: CASSQEGKGYNEQFF

J: TRBJ2-1
V: TRBV4-1
D: .
CDR3: CASSQANIISYNEQFF

J: TRBJ2-5
V: TRBV30
D: TRBD1
CDR3: CAWSGGQGVTQYF

J: TRBJ2-5
V: TRBV6-5
D: .
CDR3: CASSSSWGNQETQYF

J: TRBJ2-5
V: TRBV2
D: TRBD1
CDR3: CASRRQGPSQETQYF

J: TRBJ1-6
V: TRBV30
D: TRBD1
CDR3: CAWSVWKDRGSPLHF

J: TRBJ1-1
V: TRBV19
D: .
CDR3: CASSGGSYTEAFF

J: TRBJ2-5
V: TRBV2
D: TRBD2
CDR3: CASSPSQLAGGRTQYF

J: TRBJ1-3
V: TRBV12-3/TRBV12-4
D: TRBD1
CDR3: CASTLGGGGSGNTIYF

J: TRBJ1-1
V: TRBV9
D: TRBD1
CDR3: CASSLTGHTEAFF

J: TRBJ2-2
V: TRBV3-1
D: .
CDR3: CASSQWEDVTGELFF

J: TRBJ2-6
V: TRBV7-9
D: .
CDR3: CASSLAKGLGANVLTF

J: TRBJ2-5
V: TRBV7-2
D: TRBD2
CDR3: CASTLAGEKETQYF

J: TRBJ2-1
V: TRBV20-1
D: .
CDR3: CSARPLWAAAYNEQFF

J: TRBJ1-5
V: TRBV20-1
D: .
CDR3: CSARSPTTDSNQPQHF

J: TRBJ1-2
V: TRBV29-1
D: .
CDR3: CSVGPGKGDYGYTF

J: TRBJ2-7
V: TRBV9
D: .
CDR3: CASSKHDSEQYF

J: TRBJ2-7
V: TRBV5-1
D: .
CDR3: CASSLDMYYEQYF

J: TRBJ2-7
V: TRBV5-1
D: .
CDR3: CASSFSSGARTGEQYF

J: TRBJ1-5
V: TRBV30
D: .
CDR3: CAWSVPGWDQPQHF

J: TRBJ2-1
V: TRBV7-2
D: TRBD1
CDR3: CASISARTGRNEQFF

J: TRBJ1-1
V: TRBV30
D: .
CDR3: CAWSGGTLNTEAFF

J: TRBJ1-3
V: TRBV29-1
D: .
CDR3: CSAKDRSGNTIYF

J: TRBJ2-1
V: TRBV7-2
D: .
CDR3: CASSLSTRDNEQFF

J: TRBJ2-5
V: TRBV29-1
D: TRBD2
CDR3: CSAKTSGGETQYF

J: TRBJ1-2
V: TRBV27
D: .
CDR3: CASSLGPSFGGYTF

J: TRBJ1-6
V: TRBV30
D: .
CDR3: CAWSRATGNSPLHF

J: TRBJ1-1
V: TRBV12-3/TRBV12-4
D: .
CDR3: CASCRMGGRGEAFF

J: TRBJ2-5
V: TRBV20-1
D: .
CDR3: CSASFGSETQYF

J: TRBJ1-2
V: TRBV3-1
D: .
CDR3: CASSQEPRPGEIAF

J: TRBJ2-5
V: TRBV7-2
D: .
CDR3: CASSLAAGQETQYF